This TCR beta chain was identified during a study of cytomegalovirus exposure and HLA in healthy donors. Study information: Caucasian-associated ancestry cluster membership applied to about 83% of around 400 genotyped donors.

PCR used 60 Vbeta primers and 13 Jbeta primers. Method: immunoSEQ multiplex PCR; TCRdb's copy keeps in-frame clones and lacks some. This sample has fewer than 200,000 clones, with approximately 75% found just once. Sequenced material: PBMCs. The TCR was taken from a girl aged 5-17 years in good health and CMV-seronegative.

CDR3 protein: CASTLIGTRGSYSNQPQHF. CDR3 in DNA: TGTGCCAGTACCCTAATCGGGACTAGGGGCTCTTATAGCAATCAGCCCCAGCATTTT. The chain has TRBV19 and TRBJ1-5, with D possibly TRBD1 on 5 matching bases. The CDR3 is made up of 19 amino acids. V was shortened by 7 bases and J by 0 bases, with 25 bases between the two germline ends. Germline CDR1 reads LNHDA; CDR2 reads SQIVND (reference sequence).